The 24 T cell receptor beta chains below all came from one sample that was sequenced in a study of CXCR3-negative and CXCR3-positive naive CD8 T cells. Study findings and constraints: Higher TRB CDR3 hydrophobicity marked CXCR3-positive naive cells relative to CXCR3-negative naive cells.

Their antigen targets remain unknown. Through 5' RACE with UMI labels, the TRB cDNA libraries were prepared. Reanalyzing the 5' RACE reads, TCRdb keeps one entry per CDR3 protein, without DNA. The sample has roughly 93,000 distinct CDR3 sequences, and its top ten clones hold 0.95% to 1.4%. Source material: naive CXCR3+ CD8+ T cells from blood. Documented subset: CD45RO-CCR7+CD27+CD95- naive CD8+ T cells expressing CXCR3 (TNR3+). Receptors originate from a human donor in good health. Some clones in this sample may be carry-over from other donors' samples.

The chain couples TRBV4-3 to TRBJ2-1; TCRdb selects TRBD2, and the lack of DNA leaves this call unchecked. Germline values: CDR1 LGHNA, CDR2 YSLEER. The CDR3 has 15 amino acids. CDR3 loop: CASSQDGTSYNEQFF.

V and J are TRBV9 and TRBJ2-3. The CDR3 covers 15 residues. Looked up from germline, CDR1 is SGDLS and CDR2 is YYNGEE. The chain's CDR3 is CASSVAWQVTDTQYF.

This rearrangement joins TRBV12-3 or TRBV12-4 to TRBJ2-7; lacking DNA, the TRBD1 call made by TCRdb goes unchecked. The CDR3 runs 16 residues. The CDR3 protein is CASSNKPGQGEYEQYF.

The J gene is TRBJ1-1, the V gene TRBV4-3. This CDR3 has 16 amino acids. Germline CDR1 LGHNA, CDR2 YSLEER. CDR3 residues: CASSQDRGSRHTEAFF.

The chain couples TRBV7-2 to TRBJ2-7; TCRdb lists TRBD1, though no DNA is available to test this call. The CDR3 is made up of 14 amino acids. Germline V gene sequence: CDR1 SGHTA, CDR2 FQGNSA. CDR3 amino acids: CASSLDQGAYEQYF.

The rearrangement links TRBV4-3 to TRBJ2-7; no DNA is available, so the TRBD1 call from TCRdb remains unchecked. The length of the CDR3 is 15 residues. CDR1 is LGHNA, CDR2 YSLEER, per germline. CDR3 region: CASSQDWQGSVRQYF.

The CDR3 here is CASSPYVQYEQYF. The V and J genes are TRBV7-2 and TRBJ2-7. The CDR3 runs 13 residues. Germline V gene lookup returns CDR1 SGHTA and CDR2 FQGNSA.

The V call is TRBV7-2, the J call TRBJ2-5. The CDR3 extends over 12 amino acids. Looked up from germline, CDR1 is SGHTA and CDR2 is FQGNSA. CDR3 residues: CASGGNQETQYF. Drawing the rest from reference TRBV7-2 and TRBJ2-5, the complete variable domain is GAGVSQSPSNKVTEKGKDVELRCDPISGHTALYWYRQSLGQGLEFLIYFQGNSAPDKSGLPSDRFSAERTGGSVSTLTIQRTQQEDSAVYLCASGGNQETQYFGPGTRLLVL.

CDR3 in amino acids: CASRSGTVNNEQFF. The J gene is TRBJ2-1, the V gene TRBV6-5; the TCRdb call, TRBD1, lacks DNA for checking. Germline CDR1 is MNHEY and CDR2 is SVGAGI. CDR3 length: 14 amino acids.

This chain connects TRBV14 to TRBJ1-1. Germline CDR1 and CDR2: SGHDN and FVKESK. The CDR3 has 15 amino acids. The chain's CDR3 is CASSSSWYLNTEAFF.

V and J are TRBV7-6 and TRBJ2-1; no DNA is available, so the TRBD2 call from TCRdb remains unchecked. CDR1 and CDR2 (germline): SGHVS, FNYEAQ. The CDR3 consists of 13 residues. CDR3: CASSRLAYNEQFF.

This sequence joins TRBV20-1 and TRBJ2-3; TCRdb calls TRBD1, which cannot be checked without DNA. The germline CDR1 and CDR2 sequences are DFQATT and SNEGSKA (reference sequence). This CDR3 has 15 residues. This chain's CDR3 is CSAPRYPQESDTQYF.

This chain connects TRBV5-1 to TRBJ2-3. This CDR3 has 12 amino acids. Germline assignment: CDR1 SGHRS and CDR2 YFSETQ. CDR3 in amino acids: CASSLISDTQYF.

The chain uses TRBV5-5 and TRBJ1-1. The CDR3 is 16 residues long. The V gene's germline CDR1 is SGHKS and CDR2 YYEKEE (reference sequence). CDR3 sequence: CASSLSSQTMNTEAFF.

V gene TRBV7-8 combines with J gene TRBJ1-1; checking the TCRdb D call of TRBD1 is not possible without DNA. The germline gives CDR1 SGHVS, CDR2 FQNEAQ. The CDR3 contains 12 residues. CDR3 protein: CASRTGGTEAFF.

V is TRBV7-6 and J is TRBJ2-7. Germline-derived CDR1 and CDR2 are SGHVS and FNYEAQ. The CDR3 is made up of 17 amino acids. This chain's CDR3 is CASSLQLPFDGPYEQYF.

V usage is TRBV29-1 and J usage is TRBJ1-2; absent DNA, TCRdb's TRBD1 call cannot be checked. The CDR3 is 13 amino acids. CDR1 and CDR2 from the germline V gene are SQVTM and ANQGSEA. CDR3 sequence: CSGLPTGDYGYTF.

The J gene is TRBJ1-1, the V gene TRBV6-5; TCRdb selects TRBD1, and the lack of DNA leaves this call unchecked. Per germline, CDR1 MNHEY and CDR2 SVGAGI. The CDR3 runs 15 residues. The CDR3 protein is CASSYLDRGMPEAFF.

The rearrangement joins TRBV5-1 to TRBJ2-1; TCRdb names TRBD2, which stays unverified in the absence of DNA. Looked up from germline, CDR1 is SGHRS and CDR2 is YFSETQ. This CDR3 is built from 14 residues. CDR3 residues: CASSSSGGYNEQFF.

The CDR3 loop reads CAITHGTGIENEAFF. J is TRBJ1-1 and V is TRBV10-3; TCRdb proposes TRBD1, but this gene call is untestable without DNA. This CDR3 comprises 15 residues. The germline V gene has CDR1 ENHRY and CDR2 SYGVKD.

The chain is built from TRBV29-1 and TRBJ2-5; there is no DNA to check the TCRdb D call of TRBD1. The germline CDR1 and CDR2 sequences are SQVTM and ANQGSEA. CDR3 length: 15 amino acids. The CDR3 reads CSPRGSGRRKETQYF.

The V gene is TRBV7-8, the J gene TRBJ2-5; TCRdb calls TRBD1, which cannot be checked without DNA. Germline loops: CDR1 SGHVS, CDR2 FQNEAQ. CDR3 length: 15 amino acids. CDR3 amino acids: CASSLAVARGETQYF. Supplemented by reference TRBV7-8 and TRBJ2-5, the full variable domain reads GAGVSQSPRYKVAKRGQDVALRCDPISGHVSLFWYQQALGQGPEFLTYFQNEAQLDKSGLPSDRFFAERPEGSVSTLKIQRTQQEDSAVYLCASSLAVARGETQYFGPGTRLLVL.

The chain is built from TRBV6-5 and TRBJ2-4. Germline V gene lookup returns CDR1 MNHEY and CDR2 SVGAGI. The CDR3 sequence is 14 residues long. This CDR3 is CASSAGVAKNIQYF.

The V call is TRBV11-3, the J call TRBJ2-5; the D call from TCRdb, TRBD1, cannot be confirmed without DNA. The CDR3 has 15 amino acids. The germline gives CDR1 SGHNT, CDR2 YENEEA. The CDR3 loop is CASSLDGQGQETQYF.